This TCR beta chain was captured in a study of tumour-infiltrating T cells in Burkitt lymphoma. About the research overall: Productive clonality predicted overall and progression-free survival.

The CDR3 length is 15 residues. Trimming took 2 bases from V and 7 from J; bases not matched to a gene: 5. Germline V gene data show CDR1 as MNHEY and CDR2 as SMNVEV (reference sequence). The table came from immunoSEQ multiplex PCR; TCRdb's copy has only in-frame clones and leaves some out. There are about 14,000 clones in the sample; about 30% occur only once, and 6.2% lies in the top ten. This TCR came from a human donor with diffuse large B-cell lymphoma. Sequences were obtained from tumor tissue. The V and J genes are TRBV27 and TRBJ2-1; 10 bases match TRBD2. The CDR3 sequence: CASSLLAGAFNEQFF. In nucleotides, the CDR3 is TGTGCCAGCAGTTTACTAGCGGGAGCGTTTAATGAGCAGTTCTTC.